These 3 T cell receptor beta chains came from one sample sequenced in a study of blood T cell repertoires in COVID-19. The protocol was immunoSEQ multiplex PCR, while the TCRdb copy is restricted to in-frame clones and leaves out a portion. The data show under 200,000 clones, around nine tenths seen once. Sequencing was performed on peripheral blood. Receptors were obtained from a man between 18 and 35 years old with active or convalescent COVID-19.

The CDR3 region has the DNA TGCAGCGGGGGGGGACTGGGTCCGGAGTTCTTC. Translation gives CSGGGLGPEFF. The rearrangement uses TRBV29-1 and TRBJ2-1; 7 nucleotides line up with TRBD2. CDR1 and CDR2 (germline): SQVTM, ANQGSEA. The V gene end was trimmed by 7 bases and the J gene end by 14 bases; junction bases not matched to a gene: 11. CDR3 length: 11 amino acids.

This chain links TRBV6-5 with TRBJ2-7, with TRBD2 matching over 8 bases. Trimming at V came to 5 bases and at J to 3 bases, leaving 6 bases not matched to a gene. Germline values: CDR1 MNHEY, CDR2 SVGAGI. The CDR3 has 14 amino acids. The CDR3 DNA sequence: TGTGCCAGCAGTCCATTAGCGGGGAACTACGAGCAGTACTTC. Amino acids: CASSPLAGNYEQYF.

This clone appeared a single time. This chain uses TRBV19 with TRBJ1-6; D is possibly TRBD1 (6 bases). Germline-derived CDR1 and CDR2 are LNHDA and SQIVND (reference sequence). The V and J ends lost 5 bases and 9 bases respectively, with 17 bases between them. This CDR3 is built from 15 residues. CDR3 region: CASSAQGDLISPLHF. CDR3 nucleotide sequence: TGTGCCAGTAGTGCACAGGGTGATCTTATTTCACCCCTCCACTTT.